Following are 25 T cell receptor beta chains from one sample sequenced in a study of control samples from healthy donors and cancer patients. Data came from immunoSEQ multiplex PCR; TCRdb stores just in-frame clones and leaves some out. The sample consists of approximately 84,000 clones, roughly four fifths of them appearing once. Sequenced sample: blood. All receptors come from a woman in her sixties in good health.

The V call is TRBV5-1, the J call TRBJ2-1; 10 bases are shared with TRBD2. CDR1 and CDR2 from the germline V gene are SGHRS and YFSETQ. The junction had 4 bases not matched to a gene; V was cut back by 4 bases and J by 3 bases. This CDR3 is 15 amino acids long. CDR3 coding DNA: TGCGCCAGCAGCGGAACTAGCGGGGTCTACAATGAGCAGTTCTTC. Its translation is CASSGTSGVYNEQFF.

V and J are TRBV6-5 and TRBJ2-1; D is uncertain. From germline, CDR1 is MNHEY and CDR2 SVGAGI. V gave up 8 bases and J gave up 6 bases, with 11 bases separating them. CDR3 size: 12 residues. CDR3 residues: CASVYGINEQFF. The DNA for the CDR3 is TGTGCCAGCGTCTACGGCATCAATGAGCAGTTCTTC.

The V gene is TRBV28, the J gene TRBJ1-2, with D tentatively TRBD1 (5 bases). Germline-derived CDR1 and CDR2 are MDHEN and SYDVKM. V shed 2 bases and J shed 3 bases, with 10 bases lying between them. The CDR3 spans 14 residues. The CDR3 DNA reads TGTGCCAGCAGTTTAGGTGGGGGGTACTATGGCTACACCTTC. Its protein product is CASSLGGGYYGYTF.

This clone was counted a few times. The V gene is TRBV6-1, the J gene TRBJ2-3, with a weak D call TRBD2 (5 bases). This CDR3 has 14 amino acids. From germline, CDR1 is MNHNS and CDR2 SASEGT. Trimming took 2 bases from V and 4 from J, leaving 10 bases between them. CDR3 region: CASSEPGSADTQYF. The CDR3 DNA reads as TGTGCCAGCAGTGAACCTGGGAGTGCAGATACGCAGTATTTT.

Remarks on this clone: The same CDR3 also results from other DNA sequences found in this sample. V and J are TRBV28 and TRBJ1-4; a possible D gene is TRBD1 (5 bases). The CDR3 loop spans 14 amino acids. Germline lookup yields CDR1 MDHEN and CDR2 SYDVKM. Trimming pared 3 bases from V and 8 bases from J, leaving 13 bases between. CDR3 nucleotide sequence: TGTGCCAGCAGTTTTAGGCAGGGACGGGAAAAACTGTTTTTT. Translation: CASSFRQGREKLFF.

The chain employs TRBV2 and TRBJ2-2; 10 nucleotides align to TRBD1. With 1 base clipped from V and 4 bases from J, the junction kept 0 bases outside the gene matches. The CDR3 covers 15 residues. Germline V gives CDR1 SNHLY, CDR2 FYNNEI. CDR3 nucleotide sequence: TGTGCCAGCAGTGAAGGGACAGGGGGCACCGGGGAGCTGTTTTTT. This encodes CASSEGTGGTGELFF. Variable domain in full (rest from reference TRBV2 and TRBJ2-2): EPEVTQTPSHQVTQMGQEVILRCVPISNHLYFYWYRQILGQKVEFLVSFYNNEISEKSEIFDDQFSVERPDGSNFTLKIRSTKLEDSAMYFCASSEGTGGTGELFFGEGSRLTVL.

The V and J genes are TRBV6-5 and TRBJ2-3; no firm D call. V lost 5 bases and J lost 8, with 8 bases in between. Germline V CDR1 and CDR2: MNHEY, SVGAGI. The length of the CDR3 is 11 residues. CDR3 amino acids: CASSHGGTQYF. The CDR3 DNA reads TGTGCCAGCAGTCATGGCGGTACGCAGTATTTT.

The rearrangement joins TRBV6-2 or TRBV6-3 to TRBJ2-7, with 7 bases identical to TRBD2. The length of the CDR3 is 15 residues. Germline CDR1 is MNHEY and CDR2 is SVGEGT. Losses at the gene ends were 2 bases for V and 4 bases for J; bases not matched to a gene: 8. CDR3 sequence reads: CASSYRSSGKYEQYF. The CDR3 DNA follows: TGTGCCAGCAGTTACCGGTCGAGCGGGAAATACGAGCAGTACTTC.

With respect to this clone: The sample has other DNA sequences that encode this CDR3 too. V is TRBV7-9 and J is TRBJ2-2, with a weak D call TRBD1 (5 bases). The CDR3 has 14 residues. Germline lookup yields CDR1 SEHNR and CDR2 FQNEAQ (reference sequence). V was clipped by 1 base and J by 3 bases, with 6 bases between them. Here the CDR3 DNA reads TGTGCCAGCAGCTTAGAGGGGTACACCGGGGAGCTGTTTTTT. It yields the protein CASSLEGYTGELFF.

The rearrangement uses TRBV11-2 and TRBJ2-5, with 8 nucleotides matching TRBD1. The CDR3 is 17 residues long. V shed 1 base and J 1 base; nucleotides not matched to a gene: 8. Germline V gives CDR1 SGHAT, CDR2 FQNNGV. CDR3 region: CASSLAPGGHLQETQYF. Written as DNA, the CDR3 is TGTGCCAGCAGCTTAGCCCCAGGGGGCCACCTCCAAGAGACCCAGTACTTC.

This CDR3 reads CASSPGTSATDTQYF. In DNA form, the CDR3 reads TGTGCCAGCAGTCCCGGGACTAGCGCCACAGATACGCAGTATTTT. The chain carries TRBV9 and TRBJ2-3; TRBD2 matches 10 bases. The CDR3 is 15 residues long. The junction had 5 bases not matched to a gene; V was cut back by 5 bases and J by 2 bases. CDR1 is SGDLS and CDR2 is YYNGEE in the germline V gene.

In DNA, the CDR3 is TGTGCCAGCCGAGATCTTTCCTACGAGCAGTACTTC. Amino acids: CASRDLSYEQYF. The chain is built from TRBV3-1 (or the pseudogene TRBV3-2) and TRBJ2-7; no clear D. CDR3 length: 12 residues. CDR1 and CDR2 from the germline V gene are LGHDT and YNNKEL (reference sequence). V lost 8 bases to trimming and J lost 1 base, with 9 bases between them.

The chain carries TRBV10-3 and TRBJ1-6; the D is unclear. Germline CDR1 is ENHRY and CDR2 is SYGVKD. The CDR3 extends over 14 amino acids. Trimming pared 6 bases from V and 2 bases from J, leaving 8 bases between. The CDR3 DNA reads TGTGCCATCAGGGCAGGACCCTATAATTCACCCCTCCACTTT. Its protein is CAIRAGPYNSPLHF.

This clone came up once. DNA of the CDR3: TGTGCCAGTAGTCCAACGAGAGACTACGAGCAGTACTTC. Translating it yields CASSPTRDYEQYF. The V and J genes are TRBV19 and TRBJ2-7, with no clear D. Germline CDR1 reads LNHDA; CDR2 reads SQIVND (reference sequence). V gave up 5 bases and J gave up 3 bases, with 11 bases separating them. This CDR3 contains 13 residues.

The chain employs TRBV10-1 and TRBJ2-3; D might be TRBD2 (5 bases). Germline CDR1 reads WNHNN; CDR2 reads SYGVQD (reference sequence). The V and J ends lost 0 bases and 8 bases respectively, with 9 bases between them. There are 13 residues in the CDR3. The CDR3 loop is CASSESRTATQYF. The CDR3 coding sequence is TGCGCCAGCAGTGAGTCGAGGACTGCTACGCAGTATTTT.

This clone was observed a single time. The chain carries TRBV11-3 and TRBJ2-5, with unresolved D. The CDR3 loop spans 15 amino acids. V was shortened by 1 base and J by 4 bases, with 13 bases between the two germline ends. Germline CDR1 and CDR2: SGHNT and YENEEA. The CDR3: CASSLGAGVAETQYF. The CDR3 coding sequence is TGTGCCAGCAGCTTAGGGGCTGGGGTTGCAGAGACCCAGTACTTC.

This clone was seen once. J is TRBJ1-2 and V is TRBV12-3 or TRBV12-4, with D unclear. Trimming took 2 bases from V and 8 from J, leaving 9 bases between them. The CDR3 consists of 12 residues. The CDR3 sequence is CASSLMDGGYTF. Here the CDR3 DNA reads TGTGCCAGCAGTTTAATGGATGGAGGCTACACCTTC.

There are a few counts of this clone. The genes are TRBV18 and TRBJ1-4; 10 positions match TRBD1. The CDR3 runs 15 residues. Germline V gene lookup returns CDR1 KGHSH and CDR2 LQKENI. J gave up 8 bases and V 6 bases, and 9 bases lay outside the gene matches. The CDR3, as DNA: TGTGCCAGCTCGCCGACAGGGGGCCGTGAGGAAAAACTGTTTTTT. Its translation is CASSPTGGREEKLFF.

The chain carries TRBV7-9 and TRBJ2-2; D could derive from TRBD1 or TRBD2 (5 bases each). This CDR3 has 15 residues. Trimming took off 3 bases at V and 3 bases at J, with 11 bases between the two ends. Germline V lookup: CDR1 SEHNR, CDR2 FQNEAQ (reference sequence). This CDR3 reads CASSLDGAYTGELFF. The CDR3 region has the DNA TGTGCCAGCAGCTTGGACGGGGCCTACACCGGGGAGCTGTTTTTT.

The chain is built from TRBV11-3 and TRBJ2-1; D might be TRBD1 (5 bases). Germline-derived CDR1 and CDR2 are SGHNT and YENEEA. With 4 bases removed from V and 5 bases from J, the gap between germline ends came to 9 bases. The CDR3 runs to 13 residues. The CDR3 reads CASSSMTDNEQFF. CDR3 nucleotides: TGTGCCAGCAGCTCAATGACAGACAATGAGCAGTTCTTC.

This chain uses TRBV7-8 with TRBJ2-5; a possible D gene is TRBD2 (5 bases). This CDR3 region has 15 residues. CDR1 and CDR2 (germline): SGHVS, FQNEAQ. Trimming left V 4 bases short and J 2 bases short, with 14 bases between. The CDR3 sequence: CASSYALARQETQYF. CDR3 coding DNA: TGTGCCAGCAGCTACGCCTTAGCGAGACAAGAGACCCAGTACTTC.

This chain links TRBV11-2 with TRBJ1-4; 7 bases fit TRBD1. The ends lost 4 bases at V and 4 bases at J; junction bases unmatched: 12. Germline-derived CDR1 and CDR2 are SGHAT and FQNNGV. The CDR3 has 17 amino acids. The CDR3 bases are TGTGCCAGCAGCTCCCCACTGAAGGGGGCGGTTAATGAAAAACTGTTTTTT. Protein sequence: CASSSPLKGAVNEKLFF.

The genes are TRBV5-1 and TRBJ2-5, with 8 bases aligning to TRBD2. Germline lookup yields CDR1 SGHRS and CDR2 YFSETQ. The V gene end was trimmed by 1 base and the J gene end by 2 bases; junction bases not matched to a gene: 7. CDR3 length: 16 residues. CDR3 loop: CASSLTASGRQETQYF. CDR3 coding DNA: TGCGCCAGCAGCTTGACGGCTAGCGGGCGTCAAGAGACCCAGTACTTC.

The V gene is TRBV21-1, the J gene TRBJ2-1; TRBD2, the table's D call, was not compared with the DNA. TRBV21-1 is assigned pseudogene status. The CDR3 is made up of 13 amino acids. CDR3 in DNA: TGTGCCAGCAAAACTCTATGCACCAATGAGCAGTTCTTC. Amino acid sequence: CASKTLCTNEQFF.

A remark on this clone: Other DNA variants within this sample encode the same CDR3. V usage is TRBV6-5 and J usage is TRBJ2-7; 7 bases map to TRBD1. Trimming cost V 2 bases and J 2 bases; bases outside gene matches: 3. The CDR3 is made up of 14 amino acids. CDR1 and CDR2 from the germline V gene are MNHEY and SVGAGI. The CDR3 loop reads CASSYRGQTYEQYF. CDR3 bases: TGTGCCAGCAGTTACAGGGGACAGACCTACGAGCAGTACTTC.